This is a list of T cell receptor beta chains from one sample in a study of identical twins. MiXCR, run by TCRdb on the 5' RACE reads, gives a single entry per CDR3 protein. Among hundreds of thousands of distinct CDR3 sequences listed, 18% were seen once. These same data were also listed under a study on T cells expressing NK-cell markers.

Sequenced input: PBMCs. The receptor source for this set is a woman aged 18-29 years in good health. CDR3s include the opening cysteine and the closing phenylalanine or tryptophan. The D gene is left open where the match is weak. Clone sizes are given selectively: once, few, many, or a class where the clone is expanded.

TRBV20-1,NA,TRBD2,TRBJ2-7,TGCAGTGCTAGAGGCCGTGGAGCGGGGGGGCTTGACGAGCAGTACTTC,CSARGRGAGGLDEQYF
TRBV12-3/TRBV12-4,many,NA,TRBJ2-2,TGTGCCAGCAGACTTCGTAGGAACACCGGGGAGCTGTTTTTT,CASRLRRNTGELFF
TRBV6-1,NA,NA,TRBJ2-2,TGTGCCAGCACAGGGGGGACCTTAGGTACCGGGGAGCTGTTTTTT,CASTGGTLGTGELFF
TRBV6-1,few,NA,TRBJ2-2,TGTGCCAGCACTAAGCGGGACACCGGGGAGCTGTTTTTT,CASTKRDTGELFF
TRBV6-4,NA,TRBD2,TRBJ2-5,TGTGCCAGTCGAATACTAAAGACTAGCCCAGAGACCCAGTACTTC,CASRILKTSPETQYF
TRBV21-1,few,NA,TRBJ1-1,TGTGCCAGCAGCAAAAACGCAGGGGAGAGGAGGTACACTGAAGCTTTCTTT,CASSKNAGERRYTEAFF
TRBV5-1,NA,NA,TRBJ2-5,TGCGCCAGCAGCTTGGCTTCGCCTGCTAGCGAGGTGGAGACCCAGTACTTC,CASSLASPASEVETQYF
TRBV5-1,few,NA,TRBJ2-3,TGCGCCAGCTACGAAGAGGCAGTTAGCACAGATACGCAGTATTTT,CASYEEAVSTDTQYF
TRBV7-2,few,TRBD2,TRBJ2-1,TGTGCCAGCAGCTTAAGCGGGAGGGTGGTTGAGCAGTTCTTC,CASSLSGRVVEQFF
TRBV20-1,NA,NA,TRBJ2-2,TGCAGTGCTAGCCCTCACGGGACAAACACCGGGGAGCTGTTTTTT,CSASPHGTNTGELFF
TRBV20-1,few,NA,TRBJ1-1,TGCAGTGCTAGGGCCGGGGGCAGGGTGAACACTGAAGCTTTCTTT,CSARAGGRVNTEAFF
TRBV6-5,NA,NA,TRBJ1-2,TGTGCCAGCAGTCACCGGGACGCCGGAGGCTATGGCTACACCTTC,CASSHRDAGGYGYTF
TRBV15,few,NA,TRBJ1-2,TGTGCCACCAGCGGAAACATCGGGAGTTTCTATGGCTACACCTTC,CATSGNIGSFYGYTF
TRBV12-3/TRBV12-4,few,TRBD1,TRBJ2-7,TGTGCCAGCAGTTCCAGACATACAGGGGCCTACGAGCAGTACTTC,CASSSRHTGAYEQYF
TRBV5-1,NA,NA,TRBJ1-1,TGCGCCAGCAGCTTGGCCGTAGCCCTGGGGACTGAAGCTTTCTTT,CASSLAVALGTEAFF
TRBV12-3/TRBV12-4,NA,TRBD1,TRBJ2-3,TGTGCCAGCAGCCAACAGGGGATGGCTAGTTTCATAGATACGCAGTATTTT,CASSQQGMASFIDTQYF
TRBV5-6,NA,NA,TRBJ2-2,TGTGCCAGCAGCCCCCAGGGGAGGAAGAACACCGGGGAGCTGTTTTTT,CASSPQGRKNTGELFF
TRBV9,NA,NA,TRBJ2-1,TGTGCCAGCAGCGTAGACCCAACTCTGGGTCAGGGTGAGCAGTTCTTC,CASSVDPTLGQGEQFF
TRBV20-1,NA,TRBD1,TRBJ1-5,TGCAGTGCTAGAGATAGGGACAGGGAGATTTCGACCCAGCATTTT,CSARDRDREISTQHF
TRBV7-8,NA,NA,TRBJ1-1,TGTGCCAGCAGCTTAGTTGTGAACATGAACACTGAAGCTTTCTTT,CASSLVVNMNTEAFF
TRBV12-3/TRBV12-4,NA,NA,TRBJ2-1,TGTGCCAGCAGCCGGTCTAGCGCCAAGCAGTTCTTC,CASSRSSAKQFF
TRBV5-1,many,NA,TRBJ1-6,TGCGCCAGCAGCTTGTTGGAGTCCTATAATTCACCCCTCCACTTT,CASSLLESYNSPLHF
TRBV20-1,many,NA,TRBJ1-3,TGCAGTGCCTCGGGCTCATACTCTGGAAACACCATATATTTT,CSASGSYSGNTIYF
TRBV9,few,NA,TRBJ2-1,TGTGCCAGCAGCGTCCGAGCGGTCAATGAGCAGTTCTTC,CASSVRAVNEQFF
TRBV6-1,few,TRBD1,TRBJ2-7,TGTGCCAGCAACATACTGACAGGGTCGGTCTACGAGCAGTACTTC,CASNILTGSVYEQYF
TRBV25-1,many,TRBD1,TRBJ2-7,TGTGCCAGCAGTGGCGGACAGGGGGCGTACGAGCAGTACTTC,CASSGGQGAYEQYF
TRBV30,NA,NA,TRBJ2-5,TGTGCCTGGAGTGTAAGTTACCAAGAGACCCAGTACTTC,CAWSVSYQETQYF
TRBV6-5,NA,TRBD1,TRBJ1-1,TGTGCCAGCAGTTGGACAGGGTCTGGCACTGAAGCTTTCTTT,CASSWTGSGTEAFF
TRBV5-1,NA,TRBD2,TRBJ2-2,TGCGCCAGCAGCCCAACGCCGGGACTAGCGGAAAACACCGGGGAGCTGTTTTTT,CASSPTPGLAENTGELFF
TRBV5-1,NA,TRBD1,TRBJ2-1,TGCGCCAGCGACAGGGGGCAAAACAATGAGCAGTTCTTC,CASDRGQNNEQFF
TRBV3-1,NA,NA,TRBJ2-3,TGTGCCAGCAGCCAAGATATCGGGGGTGGCACAGATACGCAGTATTTT,CASSQDIGGGTDTQYF
TRBV20-1,few,NA,TRBJ2-7,TGCAGTGCTAGTCCCTCGGTCGGTGGGTACGACGAGCAGTACTTC,CSASPSVGGYDEQYF
TRBV6-2/TRBV6-3,few,TRBD2,TRBJ2-7,TGTGCCAGCAGTTCTGATAGCGGGAGGGCCTACGAGCAGTACTTC,CASSSDSGRAYEQYF